This entry lists 2 T cell receptor beta chains sequenced from one sample in a study of blood T cell repertoires in COVID-19 (dated by TCRdb to the early 2020s). Receptors were amplified or captured by the immunoSEQ multiplex PCR assay. In TCRdb, the immuneACCESS table is reduced to in-frame sequences with V and J assigned. These tables do not hold every clone; where another copy was compared, an unresolved V gene accounts for under half, and the others remain unexplained. The sample table contains some 500,000 clones; only one count was recorded for roughly nine tenths of them. The top ten clones comprise 7.8% of the sample. Sequencing input: peripheral blood. The receptors were sampled from a woman in her forties or fifties with COVID-19, enrolled during active disease.

As to this clone: Other DNA sequences within the sample encode an identical CDR3. This chain links TRBV3-1 (or the pseudogene TRBV3-2) with TRBJ1-2; D is possibly TRBD1 (5 bases). The germline V gene has CDR1 LGHDT and CDR2 YNNKEL (reference sequence). The CDR3 loop spans 14 amino acids. Trimming took 3 bases from V and 2 from J, leaving 10 bases between them. This CDR3 reads CASSQAGGNYGYTF. CDR3 DNA: TGTGCCAGCAGCCAGGCCGGGGGGAACTATGGCTACACCTTC.

This chain joins TRBV18 and TRBJ1-1; 10 bases are a match to TRBD1. V lost 3 bases to trimming and J lost 7 bases; unmatched junction nucleotides: 5. CDR3 length equals 14 residues. Germline V gene lookup returns CDR1 KGHSH and CDR2 LQKENI. The CDR3 here is CASSPGQGNLEAFF. DNA of the CDR3: TGTGCCAGCTCACCGGGACAGGGGAACCTTGAAGCTTTCTTT.